This T cell receptor beta chain appears in the sequencing data of a study of shared clonotypes between healthy human individuals. Study-wide results and caveats: Sampling involved blood alone; tissue repertoires likely differ. Genetic and exposure-history diversity was limited by the small donor number.

Notes on this clone: As yet, its antigen is unknown.

TCRdb's table, derived via immunoSEQ multiplex PCR, lists solely in-frame clones and lacks some. This table holds fewer than 650,000 clones, 70% to 80% found once. Germline loops: CDR1 SEHNR, CDR2 FQNEAQ (reference sequence). This CDR3 is 15 amino acids long. Trimming removed 4 bases from V and 7 bases from J, with 20 bases in between. The chain has TRBV7-9 and TRBJ2-7; no firm D call. The source is a woman aged 40 to 50 in good health. Some clones in this sample may be carry-over from other donors' samples. Sequencing was carried out using PBMCs. The CDR3 nucleotides read TGTGCCAGCAGCTCCCTAACTAACCCCTACGGAGAGCAGTACTTC. This translates into CASSSLTNPYGEQYF.